The 15 T cell receptor beta chains below come from one sample, sequenced in a study of blood T cell repertoires in COVID-19 (dated by TCRdb to about 2020). Library generation was performed with the immunoSEQ multiplex PCR assay. Held by TCRdb, this immuneACCESS table contains in-frame sequences only and omits some clones. Under half of the omission traces to an unresolved V gene where checked; the cause of the rest is unknown. Counted in this sample were 40,000 to 65,000 clones; around 84% of them appeared once. The ten top clones hold 12% of the sample. Sequenced sample: peripheral blood. These receptors all stem from a man between 65 and 80 years old with active COVID-19.

This clone turned up a few times. This sample also contains other DNA sequences that code for the same CDR3. The gene calls are TRBV19 and TRBJ2-1; 7 bases map to TRBD2. Germline CDR1 reads LNHDA; CDR2 reads SQIVND (reference sequence). CDR3 length: 14 residues. V was pared by 3 bases and J by 6 bases, with 5 bases of the junction left unmatched. The CDR3 is CASSISGLSNEQFF. The CDR3, as DNA: TGTGCCAGTAGTATTAGCGGGCTTAGCAATGAGCAGTTCTTC.

The J gene is TRBJ1-2, the V gene TRBV4-3; 8 nucleotides align to TRBD1. Germline V CDR1 and CDR2: LGHNA, YSLEER. The CDR3 is made up of 15 amino acids. V shed 6 bases and J 0 bases; nucleotides not matched to a gene: 6. Here the CDR3 DNA reads TGCGCCAGCAGACCCACAGGGGGAGCTAACTATGGCTACACCTTC. This codes for CASRPTGGANYGYTF.

The V and J genes are TRBV6-5 and TRBJ2-5; possibly TRBD2 for D (5 bases). Trimming took 7 bases from V and 5 from J, leaving 14 bases between them. The V gene's germline CDR1 is MNHEY and CDR2 SVGAGI. The CDR3 extends over 13 amino acids. CDR3 bases: TGTGCCAGCATTGGAGGCAATCAGGAGACCCAGTACTTC. It yields the protein CASIGGNQETQYF.

This clone was seen a few times. The V call is TRBV7-3, the J call TRBJ1-2; 9 bases are a match to TRBD1. Germline V gene lookup returns CDR1 SGHTA and CDR2 FQGTGA. This CDR3 has 15 amino acids. V was clipped by 1 base and J by 5 bases; unmatched bases: 5. CDR3 sequence (DNA): TGTGCCAGCAGCTTAAACCCGGGACAGGGTTATGGCTACACCTTC. Its protein product is CASSLNPGQGYGYTF.

The chain employs TRBV29-1 and TRBJ1-4, with TRBD1 matching 8 bases. The CDR3 has 15 residues. Looked up from germline, CDR1 is SQVTM and CDR2 is ANQGSEA. J was trimmed by 4 bases and V by 3 bases; bases with no gene match: 7. The CDR3 DNA reads as TGCAGCGTTGATGGAGACAGGGGTGGTAATGAAAAACTGTTTTTT. Residues: CSVDGDRGGNEKLFF.

The V and J genes are TRBV29-1 and TRBJ2-2; maybe TRBD1 (7 bases). CDR1 is SQVTM and CDR2 is ANQGSEA in the germline V gene. This CDR3 has 14 amino acids. V was shortened by 8 bases and J by 7 bases, with 20 bases between the two germline ends. CDR3 sequence reads: CSPVTGRIGGELFF. The CDR3 bases are TGCAGCCCAGTGACAGGGAGGATAGGCGGGGAGCTGTTTTTT.

This rearrangement joins TRBV18 to TRBJ2-5; 8 bases fit TRBD2. The V gene's germline CDR1 is KGHSH and CDR2 LQKENI. V trimming: 2 bases; J trimming: 0 bases; junction bases outside the gene matches: 8. The CDR3 loop spans 17 amino acids. CDR3 in DNA: TGTGCCAGCTCACCAACGGCGGGGGGCCTGTACCAAGAGACCCAGTACTTC. Protein product: CASSPTAGGLYQETQYF.

The V gene is TRBV25-1, the J gene TRBJ2-7; 12 bases line up with TRBD1. Germline CDR1 reads MGHDK; CDR2 reads SYGVNS. The V gene end was trimmed by 6 bases and the J gene end by 5 bases; junction bases not matched to a gene: 5. This CDR3 region has 14 residues. The chain's CDR3 is CASRGTGGFHEQYF. CDR3 DNA sequence: TGTGCCAGCAGGGGGACAGGGGGCTTCCACGAGCAGTACTTC.

The J gene is TRBJ2-7, the V gene TRBV18; D possibly corresponds to TRBD1 (6 bases). The CDR3 sequence is 13 residues long. The V gene lost 3 bases and the J gene lost 6 bases, with 12 bases spanning the gap. Germline-derived CDR1 and CDR2 are KGHSH and LQKENI. The DNA of the CDR3 is TGTGCCAGCTCACCGCTACAGGGTGGCGAGCAGTACTTC. It yields the protein CASSPLQGGEQYF.

V gene TRBV7-2 combines with J gene TRBJ2-5; D ambiguous. CDR1 is SGHTA, CDR2 FQGNSA, per germline. The CDR3 contains 14 residues. Trimming stripped 1 base from V and 7 bases from J, with 13 bases between. The CDR3 DNA reads as TGTGCCAGCAGCTTAGTGGTTCCCAGAGGGACCCAGTACTTC. It specifies CASSLVVPRGTQYF.

V and J are TRBV13 and TRBJ1-5; 7 bases align to TRBD1. The length of the CDR3 is 14 residues. The germline gives CDR1 PRHDT, CDR2 FYEKMQ (reference sequence). J lost 7 bases, V lost 0 bases, and 3 bases had no gene match. CDR3 coding DNA: TGTGCCAGCAGCTTAGGCAGGGGGAACCAGCCCCAGCATTTT. It encodes CASSLGRGNQPQHF.

J is TRBJ2-2 and V is TRBV5-1; no firm D call. CDR3 length: 13 residues. The germline CDR1 and CDR2 sequences are SGHRS and YFSETQ. Trimming cost V 5 bases and J 3 bases, with 8 bases left between them. This chain's CDR3 is CASRGWDTGELFF. Written as DNA, the CDR3 is TGCGCCAGCAGGGGCTGGGACACCGGGGAGCTGTTTTTT.

The chain couples TRBV11-2 to TRBJ1-1; TRBD1 agrees at 9 bases. Germline values: CDR1 SGHAT, CDR2 FQNNGV. Germline trimming cut 1 base from V and 6 bases from J; bases unmatched to any gene: 12. This CDR3 contains 17 residues. CDR3 loop: CASSLGDRVRPSPEAFF. Written as DNA, the CDR3 is TGTGCCAGCAGCTTAGGGGACAGGGTACGACCTAGCCCTGAAGCTTTCTTT. Full variable domain (missing parts from reference TRBV11-2 and TRBJ1-1): EAGVAQSPRYKIIEKRQSVAFWCNPISGHATLYWYQQILGQGPKLLIQFQNNGVVDDSQLPKDRFSAERLKGVDSTLKIQPAKLEDSAVYLCASSLGDRVRPSPEAFFGQGTRLTVV.

In DNA form, the CDR3 reads TGTGCCAGCAGCCAAGATCTGAGAGACGCGGGCACAGATACGCAGTATTTT. Its translation: CASSQDLRDAGTDTQYF. The chain links TRBV14 to TRBJ2-3; no clear D. Trimming cost V 0 bases and J 1 base, with 14 bases left between them. Germline CDR1 is SGHDN and CDR2 is FVKESK. The CDR3 loop spans 17 amino acids.

The chain combines TRBV11-1 with TRBJ1-1; maybe TRBD1 (5 bases). Germline V gives CDR1 SGHAT, CDR2 FQDESV (reference sequence). The CDR3 sequence is 15 residues long. The V gene lost 3 bases and the J gene lost 6 bases, with 17 bases spanning the gap. This CDR3 is CASSFRRGSVSEAFF. DNA for the CDR3: TGTGCCAGCAGCTTCCGACGGGGGTCCGTCTCTGAAGCTTTCTTT.